The 23 T cell receptor beta chains reported below all come from one sample, sequenced in a study of OX40 agonist ivuxolimab in advanced cancers. TCRdb's table, derived via immunoSEQ multiplex PCR, lists solely in-frame clones and lacks some. The data show 94,000 or so clones, with 84% seen just once and roughly 1.1% held by the top ten. The input for sequencing was CD4+ or CD8+ T cells sorted from blood, taken in a trial of the OX40 agonist ivuxolimab. These receptor sequences come from an adult with an advanced solid tumor such as melanoma, head and neck, liver or kidney cancer.

Here the CDR3 reads CASSPEEGQNYGYTF. DNA of the CDR3: TGTGCCAGCAGCCCGGAGGAGGGGCAGAACTATGGCTACACCTTC. The chain employs TRBV4-2 and TRBJ1-2, with a possible D match to TRBD1 (5 bases). V lost 4 bases, J lost 2 bases, and 14 bases lay in between. The germline gives CDR1 LGHNA, CDR2 YNFKEQ. There are 15 residues in the CDR3.

This chain uses TRBV4-2 with TRBJ1-1; TRBD1 is a possible D gene (5 bases). CDR3 length equals 13 residues. Germline-derived CDR1 and CDR2 are LGHNA and YNFKEQ. The V end was cut by 1 base, the J end by 8 bases, with 11 bases between. CDR3 bases: TGTGCCAGCAGCCAAGTCCAGGGCCAGGAAGCTTTCTTT. Translated: CASSQVQGQEAFF.

CDR3 sequence (DNA): TGTGCCAGTAGTAAGATACAGGGGACTCCGGGACCCGGGGAGCTGTTTTTT. Protein sequence: CASSKIQGTPGPGELFF. The chain uses TRBV19 and TRBJ2-2, with D perhaps TRBD1 (7 bases). Germline CDR1 LNHDA, CDR2 SQIVND (reference sequence). The CDR3 totals 17 residues. Trimming shortened V by 4 bases and J by 6 bases, and 21 bases separated the two germline ends.

This clone was seen a few times. The chain has TRBV5-1 and TRBJ2-1; D is possibly TRBD2 (7 bases). CDR1 is SGHRS, CDR2 YFSETQ, per germline. V was cut by 2 bases and J by 2 bases, with 8 bases left in between. The CDR3 is 14 residues long. The chain's CDR3 is CASSLGGAYNEQFF. The CDR3 DNA sequence: TGCGCCAGCAGCTTAGGGGGGGCCTACAATGAGCAGTTCTTC.

The V and J genes are TRBV5-6 and TRBJ2-3; TRBD1 matches at 9 bases. The V segment lost 5 bases and the J segment 2 bases; nucleotides outside the gene matches: 6. The CDR3 extends over 15 amino acids. In germline, CDR1 is SGHDT, CDR2 YYEEEE. The DNA for the CDR3 is TGTGCCAGCAGATTTGGACAGGGGTACACAGATACGCAGTATTTT. Encoded protein: CASRFGQGYTDTQYF.

J is TRBJ1-5 and V is TRBV10-3, with D perhaps TRBD1 (5 bases). The CDR3 spans 15 residues. V lost 8 bases and J 0 bases, leaving 14 bases between the germline ends. Germline values: CDR1 ENHRY, CDR2 SYGVKD. The CDR3 DNA is TGTGCCATCGCCACGGCAGGGACTAGCAATCAGCCCCAGCATTTT. Residues: CAIATAGTSNQPQHF.

The V gene is TRBV7-9, the J gene TRBJ1-1; D might be TRBD1 (6 bases). Trimming left V 5 bases short and J 4 bases short, with 14 bases between. The CDR3 is made up of 14 amino acids. Looked up from germline, CDR1 is SEHNR and CDR2 is FQNEAQ (reference sequence). The chain's CDR3 is CASSIDRRITEAFF. The CDR3 bases are TGTGCCAGCAGCATCGACAGGCGGATCACTGAAGCTTTCTTT. Full variable domain (outside the CDR3, taken from reference TRBV7-9 and TRBJ1-1): DTGVSQNPRHKITKRGQNVTFRCDPISEHNRLYWYRQTLGQGPEFLTYFQNEAQLEKSRLLSDRFSAERPKGSFSTLEIQRTEQGDSAMYLCASSIDRRITEAFFGQGTRLTVV.

V gene TRBV28 combines with J gene TRBJ1-2; D is undetermined. The ends were cut back, 3 bases at V and 7 bases at J, with 9 bases in the middle. Germline CDR1 MDHEN, CDR2 SYDVKM. The CDR3 totals 12 residues. CDR3 sequence reads: CASSLSGFGYTF. DNA for the CDR3: TGTGCCAGCAGTTTGTCGGGTTTTGGCTACACCTTC.

The table lists this clone with a count of one. This chain connects TRBV5-1 to TRBJ2-1, with 10 bases identical to TRBD2. The CDR3 covers 15 residues. Germline CDR1 and CDR2: SGHRS and YFSETQ. Unmatched junction bases numbered 6, after V lost 2 bases and J lost 7 bases. The CDR3 reads CASSFTLAGDNEQFF. The CDR3 DNA reads TGCGCCAGCAGCTTTACGCTAGCGGGGGATAATGAGCAGTTCTTC.

This chain connects TRBV27 to TRBJ1-5; D is undetermined. This CDR3 spans 13 amino acids. With 1 base removed from V and 7 bases from J, the gap between germline ends came to 8 bases. Germline values: CDR1 MNHEY, CDR2 SMNVEV (reference sequence). The CDR3 nucleotides are TGTGCCAGCAGTTTATTTGGGGTACAGCCCCAGCATTTT. Translation: CASSLFGVQPQHF.

This chain links TRBV10-3 with TRBJ2-1; D may be TRBD1 or TRBD2 (7 bases each). The germline gives CDR1 ENHRY, CDR2 SYGVKD. Trimming took off 3 bases at V and 9 bases at J, with 12 bases between the two ends. This CDR3 is built from 13 residues. CDR3 in DNA: TGTGCCATCAGTGATGACAGGGAGGGTGAGCAGTTCTTC. Protein product: CAISDDREGEQFF.

This clone was counted once. The V call is TRBV4-3, the J call TRBJ2-5, with D tentatively TRBD1 or TRBD2 (6 bases each). Germline V gene data show CDR1 as LGHNA and CDR2 as YSLEER. The CDR3 spans 17 residues. Trimming cost V 0 bases and J 1 base, with 15 bases left between them. The CDR3 DNA is TGCGCCAGCAGCCAAGACTGGGGGGCAGCAGCCCAAGAGACCCAGTACTTC. Translated: CASSQDWGAAAQETQYF.

The rearrangement joins TRBV9 to TRBJ2-2; D gene ambiguous. The CDR3 loop spans 14 amino acids. V was cut by 0 bases and J by 1 base, with 4 bases left in between. From germline, CDR1 is SGDLS and CDR2 YYNGEE. The CDR3 DNA reads TGTGCCAGCAGCGTAGAATGGAACACCGGGGAGCTGTTTTTT. Translating it yields CASSVEWNTGELFF.

The rearrangement joins TRBV4-3 to TRBJ1-6; tentatively, D is TRBD1 (5 bases). CDR3 length equals 17 residues. The germline gives CDR1 LGHNA, CDR2 YSLEER. V was pared by 0 bases and J by 9 bases, with 18 bases between. The CDR3 region is CASSQDPQGAKGSPLHF. In DNA, the CDR3 is TGCGCCAGCAGCCAAGATCCCCAGGGAGCGAAGGGTTCACCCCTCCACTTT.

The gene calls are TRBV30 and TRBJ1-1; 7 positions agree with TRBD1. Germline assignment: CDR1 GTSNPN and CDR2 SVGIG (reference sequence). V lost 4 bases and J lost 3; bases outside the gene matches: 5. The CDR3 runs to 13 residues. DNA of the CDR3: TGTGCCTGGAAACGTACAGGGGACACTGAAGCTTTCTTT. Its protein product is CAWKRTGDTEAFF.

In its sample, this clone was seen a few times. The chain carries TRBV28 and TRBJ2-1; 11 bases fit TRBD1. Germline lookup yields CDR1 MDHEN and CDR2 SYDVKM. The CDR3 extends over 15 amino acids. V was pared by 5 bases and J by 9 bases, with 9 bases of the junction left unmatched. CDR3 loop: CASSGRDRGFSEQFF. CDR3 nucleotide sequence: TGTGCCAGCAGTGGCCGGGACAGGGGGTTTTCTGAGCAGTTCTTC.

The rearrangement uses TRBV29-1 and TRBJ2-7; D may be TRBD1 (6 bases). The V end was cut by 7 bases, the J end by 2 bases, with 15 bases between. This CDR3 contains 13 residues. Germline lookup yields CDR1 SQVTM and CDR2 ANQGSEA. CDR3 sequence: CSAGRGSAYEQYF. In nucleotides, the CDR3 is TGCAGCGCGGGAAGGGGGTCAGCCTACGAGCAGTACTTC.

This chain links TRBV18 with TRBJ2-1, with TRBD1 as a possible D gene (5 bases). The germline gives CDR1 KGHSH, CDR2 LQKENI. The CDR3 length is 15 residues. V was shortened by 4 bases and J by 0 bases, with 10 bases between the two germline ends. The CDR3 DNA follows: TGTGCCAGCTCACTGACAGAGAGCTCCTACAATGAGCAGTTCTTC. It codes for CASSLTESSYNEQFF.

The chain couples TRBV5-4 to TRBJ1-2; D not certain. Germline V CDR1 and CDR2: SGHNT, YYREEE (reference sequence). The CDR3 is 13 amino acids. The V and J ends lost 4 bases and 5 bases respectively, with 12 bases between them. The CDR3 protein is CASSPLGSYGYTF. The CDR3 DNA follows: TGTGCCAGCAGCCCCCTGGGCAGTTATGGCTACACCTTC.

The J gene is TRBJ1-5, the V gene TRBV4-3, with a weak D call TRBD1 (6 bases). V was trimmed by 3 bases and J by 3 bases, leaving 12 bases between them. Germline assignment: CDR1 LGHNA and CDR2 YSLEER. There are 15 residues in the CDR3. The CDR3 DNA sequence: TGCGCCAGCAGCCACCAAACAGGGACCAATCAGCCCCAGCATTTT. This sequence encodes CASSHQTGTNQPQHF.

This chain joins TRBV10-3 and TRBJ2-2; 9 nucleotides agree with TRBD1. J gave up 5 bases and V 4 bases, and 17 bases lay outside the gene matches. The germline V gene encodes CDR1 ENHRY and CDR2 SYGVKD. This CDR3 is built from 19 residues. CDR3 nucleotide sequence: TGTGCCATCAGTGCCGGGACAGGGTCGAGCCGGCGGTCTACCGGGGAGCTGTTTTTT. The encoded protein is CAISAGTGSSRRSTGELFF.

The V and J genes are TRBV18 and TRBJ1-4; TRBD1 is a possible D gene (6 bases). Germline CDR1 KGHSH, CDR2 LQKENI. The V and J ends lost 2 bases and 4 bases respectively, with 11 bases between them. The CDR3 is made up of 15 amino acids. The CDR3 reads CASSPNRAGNEKLFF. The CDR3 DNA is TGTGCCAGCTCACCAAACAGGGCGGGTAATGAAAAACTGTTTTTT.

This chain uses TRBV28 with TRBJ2-7; D not certain. This CDR3 is built from 8 residues. In germline, CDR1 is MDHEN, CDR2 SYDVKM. CDR3 nucleotides: TGTCCCCTCGGGGAGCAGTACGTC. Protein product: CPLGEQYV.